These T cell receptor beta chains were read from a single sample in a study of TIL therapy for anti-PD-1-resistant metastatic lung cancer. The table came from immunoSEQ multiplex PCR; TCRdb's copy has only in-frame clones and leaves some out. The table lists tens of thousands of clones, roughly 80% of them singletons, with 4.5% to 7% in the top ten. The specimen was blood, collected at baseline. These receptors originate from a person between 25 and 79 years old with non-small cell lung cancer. CDR3s include the opening cysteine and the closing phenylalanine or tryptophan. D genes are given only for firm matches. For some rows the clone size is stated as once, few or many, or as a class when expanded; others skip it.

j_gene	abundance	v_gene	d_gene	CDR3aa	CDR3nt
TRBJ2-7	-	TRBV5-5	TRBD2	CASSLTLAGGGREQYF	TGTGCCAGCAGCTTGACTCTAGCGGGAGGCGGGCGCGAGCAGTACTTC
TRBJ2-3	-	TRBV14	TRBD2	CASSQGPSGGPALNTQYF	TGTGCCAGCAGCCAAGGGCCTAGCGGGGGGCCCGCCCTGAATACGCAGTATTTT
TRBJ1-1	-	TRBV30	TRBD1	CAWRRQGTAAEAEAFF	TGTGCCTGGAGGAGACAGGGCACGGCGGCTGAGGCTGAAGCTTTCTTT
TRBJ2-3	-	TRBV4-3	-	CASSQDPRGSSTDTQYF	TGCGCCAGCAGCCAAGATCCCCGAGGTTCGAGCACAGATACGCAGTATTTT
TRBJ2-2	few	TRBV9	TRBD2	CASSHRLAGGTGELFF	TGTGCCAGCAGCCATCGACTAGCGGGAGGGACCGGGGAGCTGTTTTTT
TRBJ2-6	once	TRBV2	-	CASSNPRGSGANVLTF	TGTGCCAGCAGTAACCCTCGGGGGAGCGGGGCCAACGTCCTGACTTTC
TRBJ1-2	-	TRBV5-4	TRBD1	CASSLDRGWDYGYTF	TGTGCCAGCAGCTTGGACAGGGGATGGGACTATGGCTACACCTTC
TRBJ2-7	-	TRBV11-2	-	CASSLVVGTEQYF	TGTGCCAGCAGCTTAGTAGTAGGGACTGAGCAGTACTTC
TRBJ2-1	-	TRBV4-3	TRBD2	CASSQDLASGDPYNEQFF	TGCGCCAGCAGCCAAGATTTGGCTAGCGGGGACCCTTACAATGAGCAGTTCTTC
TRBJ2-1	few	TRBV7-6	-	CASRLVGSDEQFF	TGTGCCAGCAGACTTGTGGGGTCGGATGAGCAGTTCTTC
TRBJ2-7	-	TRBV19	-	CASSISDSSSYEQYF	TGTGCCAGTAGTATCAGTGACAGTAGCTCCTACGAGCAGTACTTC
TRBJ2-7	few	TRBV5-1	-	CASSLAQGTYEQYF	TGCGCCAGCAGCTTGGCCCAGGGTACCTACGAGCAGTACTTC
TRBJ2-7	few	TRBV28	TRBD1	CASSPSGQGYYEQYF	TGTGCCAGCAGTCCATCAGGACAGGGCTACTACGAGCAGTACTTC
TRBJ1-1	-	TRBV18	-	CASSPDLNTEAFF	TGTGCCAGCTCACCGGATTTGAACACTGAAGCTTTCTTT
TRBJ2-3	-	TRBV27	TRBD2	CASSPELAGEQLTDTQYF	TGTGCCAGCAGCCCTGAACTAGCGGGAGAACAGCTCACAGATACGCAGTATTTT
TRBJ2-2	-	TRBV27	TRBD2	CASSFTTSGGAYTGELFF	TGTGCCAGCAGTTTCACGACTAGCGGGGGGGCATACACCGGGGAGCTGTTTTTT
TRBJ2-1	-	TRBV4-3	-	CASSQDRTSYNEQFF	TGCGCCAGCAGCCAAGATCGGACCTCATACAATGAGCAGTTCTTC
TRBJ1-3	-	TRBV5-1	-	CASSLGEGSGRGSGNTIYF	TGCGCCAGCAGCTTGGGGGAAGGTAGCGGTCGGGGCTCTGGAAACACCATATATTTT
TRBJ2-5	-	TRBV7-9	-	CASSSGDVRYQETQYF	TGTGCCAGCAGCTCCGGGGATGTCCGATACCAAGAGACCCAGTACTTC
TRBJ2-5	few	TRBV5-1	TRBD1	CASSSGQGAWETQYF	TGCGCCAGCAGCTCGGGACAGGGGGCTTGGGAGACCCAGTACTTC
TRBJ1-6	once	TRBV5-1	-	CASSPGTTYNSPLHF	TGCGCCAGCAGCCCCGGGACAACCTATAATTCACCCCTCCACTTT
TRBJ1-3	-	TRBV9	-	CASRKGNTIYF	TGTGCCAGCAGAAAAGGAAACACCATATATTTT
TRBJ2-2	-	TRBV6-1	TRBD2	CASSEPSGGANTGELFF	TGTGCCAGCAGTGAGCCTAGCGGGGGGGCGAACACCGGGGAGCTGTTTTTT
TRBJ2-7	-	TRBV28	-	CASSLTGKAYEQYF	TGTGCCAGCAGTTTGACAGGAAAAGCCTACGAGCAGTACTTC
TRBJ1-2	-	TRBV5-4	-	CASSFNDWTDGYTF	TGTGCCAGCAGCTTCAATGATTGGACGGACGGCTACACCTTC
TRBJ2-7	-	TRBV7-9	-	CASSTTGDYSYEQYF	TGTGCCAGCAGTACGACAGGGGACTACTCCTACGAGCAGTACTTC
TRBJ1-2	-	TRBV19	-	CASSEQGQIVYGYTF	TGTGCCAGTAGTGAACAGGGCCAAATCGTCTATGGCTACACCTTC
TRBJ2-7	once	TRBV15	-	CATSRGSAISYEQYF	TGTGCCACCAGCAGAGGATCGGCCATCTCCTACGAGCAGTACTTC
TRBJ2-5	-	TRBV4-3	-	CASSQDDRQKGTQYF	TGCGCCAGCAGCCAAGATGATAGACAGAAAGGGACCCAGTACTTC
TRBJ2-3	once	TRBV27	TRBD2	CASSSIGLAGATDTQYF	TGTGCCAGCAGTTCGATTGGACTAGCGGGAGCCACAGATACGCAGTATTTT
TRBJ2-5	-	TRBV7-7	TRBD2	CASSLSGGAGETQYF	TGTGCTAGCAGCTTATCGGGGGGGGCGGGAGAGACCCAGTACTTC
TRBJ1-1	few	TRBV6-5	-	CASSYQKGPNTEAFF	TGTGCCAGCAGTTACCAAAAAGGTCCGAACACTGAAGCTTTCTTT
TRBJ1-3	few	TRBV9	-	CASSVGTSSGNTIYF	TGTGCCAGCAGCGTGGGCACATCCTCTGGAAACACCATATATTTT
TRBJ2-5	-	TRBV6-5	TRBD1	CASSPGTGGRETQYF	TGTGCCAGCAGTCCCGGGACAGGGGGAAGGGAGACCCAGTACTTC
TRBJ1-2	-	TRBV9	-	CASSVTGINYGYTF	TGTGCCAGCAGCGTAACGGGAATTAACTATGGCTACACCTTC
TRBJ2-7	-	TRBV9	-	CASGRTLNSYEQYF	TGTGCCAGCGGGCGGACTTTGAACTCCTACGAGCAGTACTTC
TRBJ2-7	-	TRBV21-1	-	CASTREVVWGEQYF	TGTGCCAGCACCCGGGAAGTCGTGTGGGGCGAGCAGTACTTC
TRBJ2-5	-	TRBV6-5	-	CASSNGGGETQYF	TGTGCCAGCAGTAACGGGGGCGGGGAGACCCAGTACTTC
TRBJ2-7	-	TRBV5-5	-	CASSRVTGYEQYF	TGTGCCAGCAGCCGCGTGACAGGCTACGAGCAGTACTTC
TRBJ1-1	few	TRBV7-6	-	CASSLLQGRAFF	TGTGCCAGCAGCTTACTGCAGGGGCGGGCTTTCTTT
TRBJ2-7	-	TRBV18	-	CASAHPGTAGYEQYF	TGTGCCAGCGCCCACCCCGGGACCGCGGGCTACGAGCAGTACTTC
TRBJ1-4	few	TRBV9	-	CASSVGTVTNEKLFF	TGTGCCAGCAGCGTAGGGACGGTAACTAATGAAAAACTGTTTTTT
TRBJ2-3	-	TRBV10-3	-	CAISHPSGKSTDTQYF	TGTGCCATCAGTCACCCCTCGGGAAAAAGCACAGATACGCAGTATTTT
TRBJ1-6	-	TRBV28	TRBD1	CASSPVDRDNSPLHF	TGTGCCAGCAGTCCCGTGGACAGGGATAATTCACCCCTCCACTTT
TRBJ1-1	few	TRBV7-8	TRBD1	CASSRGRMNTEAFF	TGTGCCAGCAGCAGGGGGCGGATGAACACTGAAGCTTTCTTT
TRBJ2-1	-	TRBV6-1	TRBD2	CASSPLAGGLGEQFF	TGTGCCAGCAGTCCCCTAGCGGGGGGGCTCGGTGAGCAGTTCTTC
TRBJ2-1	-	TRBV5-1	TRBD1	CASSQPSRGLGAYNEQFF	TGCGCCAGCAGCCAGCCCAGTAGGGGGCTGGGGGCTTACAATGAGCAGTTCTTC
TRBJ2-5	-	TRBV5-1	-	CASSPDQGGETQYF	TGCGCCAGCAGCCCTGATCAGGGGGGAGAGACCCAGTACTTC
TRBJ2-6	-	TRBV15	TRBD1	CATSRGQGFSGANVLTF	TGTGCCACCAGCCGGGGACAGGGGTTCTCTGGGGCCAACGTCCTGACTTTC
TRBJ2-2	-	TRBV5-6	TRBD2	CASSPRAGVGTGELFF	TGTGCCAGCAGCCCTCGGGCGGGAGTGGGGACCGGGGAGCTGTTTTTT
TRBJ2-5	-	TRBV9	TRBD2	CARGILAGVPQETQYF	TGTGCCAGAGGAATACTAGCGGGAGTCCCCCAAGAGACCCAGTACTTC
TRBJ2-1	once	TRBV14	TRBD2	CASSQGTSGRWGNEQFF	TGTGCCAGCAGCCAAGGGACTAGCGGGAGGTGGGGAAATGAGCAGTTCTTC
TRBJ1-4	-	TRBV7-9	-	CASSLARVGNEKLFF	TGTGCCAGCAGCTTAGCGCGAGTGGGTAATGAAAAACTGTTTTTT
TRBJ1-2	-	TRBV28	TRBD1	CVSRANRGSPYGYTF	TGTGTCAGCAGAGCAAACAGGGGGAGCCCCTATGGCTACACCTTC
TRBJ2-7	-	TRBV9	TRBD2	CASSVLAETYEQYF	TGTGCCAGCAGCGTACTAGCGGAAACCTACGAGCAGTACTTC
TRBJ2-3	-	TRBV28	TRBD2	CAGRGGSTDTQYF	TGTGCTGGGCGCGGGGGGAGCACAGATACGCAGTATTTT
TRBJ2-3	-	TRBV11-3	TRBD2	CASSSRTSGGAKDTQYF	TGTGCCAGCAGCTCGAGGACTAGCGGGGGGGCCAAAGATACGCAGTATTTT
TRBJ1-2	-	TRBV6-4	-	CASSDSAGNYGYTF	TGTGCCAGCAGTGACTCGGCCGGGAACTATGGCTACACCTTC
TRBJ2-1	-	TRBV5-1	TRBD2	CASSLVLAGDYNEQFF	TGCGCCAGCAGCTTGGTCCTAGCGGGAGACTACAATGAGCAGTTCTTC